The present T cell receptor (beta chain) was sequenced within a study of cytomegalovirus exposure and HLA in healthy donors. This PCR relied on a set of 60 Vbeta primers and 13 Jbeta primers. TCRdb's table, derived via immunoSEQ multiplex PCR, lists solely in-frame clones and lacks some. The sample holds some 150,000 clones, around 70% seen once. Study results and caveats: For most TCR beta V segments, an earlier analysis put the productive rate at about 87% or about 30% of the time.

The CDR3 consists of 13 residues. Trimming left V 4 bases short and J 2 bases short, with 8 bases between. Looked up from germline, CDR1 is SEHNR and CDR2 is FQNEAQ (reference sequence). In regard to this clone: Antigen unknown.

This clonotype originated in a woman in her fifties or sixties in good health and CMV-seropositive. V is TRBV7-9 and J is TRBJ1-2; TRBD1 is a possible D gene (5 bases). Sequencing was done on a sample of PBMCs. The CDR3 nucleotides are TGTGCCAGCAGCTCGACAGTGAACTATGGCTACACCTTC. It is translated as CASSSTVNYGYTF.